This TCR beta chain is from a study of blood T cell repertoires in COVID-19. Turning to the study itself: In each case, the material was cDNA or gDNA derived from T cells, B-cell-depleted T cells, or PBMCs.

Sequenced by immunoSEQ multiplex PCR; TCRdb stores in-frame clones only, minus some. The sample shows 310,000 or so clones, 83% of them seen only once. This TCR was sampled from a woman between 50 and 59 years old with acute or convalescent COVID-19. The sequencing input was peripheral blood.

CDR3 region: CASSPDQGHYTF. In DNA, the CDR3 is TGCGCCAGCAGCCCGGATCAGGGGCACTACACCTTC. V gene TRBV5-1 combines with J gene TRBJ1-2, with a tentative D call TRBD1 (6 bases). Looked up from germline, CDR1 is SGHRS and CDR2 is YFSETQ. This CDR3 has 12 residues. Trimming left V 4 bases short and J 10 bases short, with 14 bases between. The full variable domain, completed using reference TRBV5-1 and TRBJ1-2, is KAGVTQTPRYLIKTRGQQVTLSCSPISGHRSVSWYQQTPGQGLQFLFEYFSETQRNKGNFPGRFSGRQFSNSRSEMNVSTLELGDSALYLCASSPDQGHYTFGSGTRLTVV.